This T cell receptor beta chain came from a study of shared clonotypes between healthy human individuals. CDR3 length: 14 residues. Per germline, CDR1 MGHDK and CDR2 SYGVNS. V lost 2 bases and J lost 6, with 13 bases in between. Recent vaccinations or acute infections were absent in the healthy HIV-negative adult donors. As to this clone: What it binds is not known.

Across several immunoSEQ plates, the genomic DNA of each subset was split evenly. The assay was immunoSEQ multiplex PCR, and TCRdb's table has in-frame clones only and misses some. The sample contains 950,000 to 1,200,000 clones, around three quarters of which appear only once. Study results and caveats: Relative to their counterparts shared across all four donors, non-shared clonotypes exhibited diminished generation probabilities.

Sequencing used memory CD4+ T cells from PBMCs. As to subset: CD45RA-negative fraction. The chain carries TRBV25-1 and TRBJ1-1; D remains ambiguous. This receptor was taken from a man between 18 and 35 years old in good health. Some clones in this sample may be carry-over from other donors' samples. The CDR3 loop reads CASSEEGRWAEAFF. In nucleotides, the CDR3 is TGTGCCAGCAGTGAAGAGGGAAGATGGGCTGAAGCTTTCTTT.